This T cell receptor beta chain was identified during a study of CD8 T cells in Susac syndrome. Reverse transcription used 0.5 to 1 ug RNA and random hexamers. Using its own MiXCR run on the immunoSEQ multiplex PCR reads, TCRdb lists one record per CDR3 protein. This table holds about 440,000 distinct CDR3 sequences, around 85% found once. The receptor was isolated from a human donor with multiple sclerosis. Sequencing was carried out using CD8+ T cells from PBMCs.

CDR3: CASSPKAQVGMMNTEAFF. DNA of the CDR3: TGCGCCAGCAGCCCTAAGGCCCAGGTCGGTATGATGAACACTGAAGCTTTCTTT. The chain links TRBV4-1 to TRBJ1-1; D unclear. The CDR3 loop spans 18 amino acids. Trimming took 4 bases from V and 0 from J, leaving 21 bases between them. CDR1 is MGHRA, CDR2 YSYEKL, per germline.